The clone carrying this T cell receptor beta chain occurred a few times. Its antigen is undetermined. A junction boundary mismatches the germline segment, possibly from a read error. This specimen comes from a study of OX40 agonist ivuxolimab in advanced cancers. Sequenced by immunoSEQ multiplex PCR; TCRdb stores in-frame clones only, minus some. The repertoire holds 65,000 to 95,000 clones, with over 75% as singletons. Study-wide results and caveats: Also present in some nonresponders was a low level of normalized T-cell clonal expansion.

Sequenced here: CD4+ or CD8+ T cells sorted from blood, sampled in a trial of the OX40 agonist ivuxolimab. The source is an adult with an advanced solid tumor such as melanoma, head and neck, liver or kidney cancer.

The CDR3, as DNA: TGTGCCAGCAGATTAGACACTGAAGCTTTCTTT. Amino acids: CASRLDTEAFF. J is TRBJ1-1 and V is TRBV7-9; D unclear. The CDR3 runs to 11 residues. Germline CDR1 and CDR2: SEHNR and FQNEAQ (reference sequence).